The 27 T cell receptor beta chains reported below all come from one sample, sequenced in a study of blood T cell repertoires in COVID-19. Data came from immunoSEQ multiplex PCR; TCRdb stores just in-frame clones and leaves some out. Counted here are over 150,000 clones, roughly 89% occurring once; the ten biggest clones make up approximately 12%. The sequenced material came from peripheral blood. The receptors come from a woman in her 70s with COVID-19, enrolled during active disease.

The genes are TRBV19 and TRBJ2-2, with D possibly being TRBD2 (6 bases). Trimming pared 1 base from V and 0 bases from J, leaving 15 bases between. The germline V gene has CDR1 LNHDA and CDR2 SQIVND (reference sequence). The length of the CDR3 is 18 residues. CDR3 in DNA: TGTGCCAGTAGTATAGGGGTTAGGAGGGGAACGAACACCGGGGAGCTGTTTTTT. This translates into CASSIGVRRGTNTGELFF.

The chain joins TRBV5-6 to TRBJ2-5; unclear D gene. Trimming left V 4 bases short and J 4 bases short, with 8 bases between. Germline loops: CDR1 SGHDT, CDR2 YYEEEE. This CDR3 is built from 12 residues. The CDR3 sequence is CASSPAGETQYF. The CDR3 nucleotides are TGTGCCAGCAGCCCTGCCGGAGAGACCCAGTACTTC.

This clone has just one count. The chain has TRBV28 and TRBJ2-5; D call uncertain. The CDR3 extends over 14 amino acids. Looked up from germline, CDR1 is MDHEN and CDR2 is SYDVKM. V gave up 8 bases and J gave up 1 base, with 14 bases separating them. The CDR3 DNA sequence: TGTGCCAGCGGTCCTGCTCGACTCCAAGAGACCCAGTACTTC. This codes for CASGPARLQETQYF.

The chain carries TRBV7-9 and TRBJ1-4; 8 positions agree with TRBD1. V shed 3 bases and J 3 bases; nucleotides not matched to a gene: 9. This CDR3 comprises 17 residues. CDR1 and CDR2 (germline): SEHNR, FQNEAQ (reference sequence). CDR3 sequence (DNA): TGTGCCAGCAGCTTTTTTTTGGGGACAGGAGCTAATGAAAAACTGTTTTTT. This sequence encodes CASSFFLGTGANEKLFF.

The chain is built from TRBV5-1 and TRBJ2-7; TRBD1 agrees at 12 bases. Germline V gene data show CDR1 as SGHRS and CDR2 as YFSETQ. The V segment lost 2 bases and the J segment 6 bases; nucleotides outside the gene matches: 9. The CDR3 extends over 16 amino acids. CDR3 in amino acids: CASSLGGTGGASEQYF. The CDR3 coding sequence is TGCGCCAGCAGCTTAGGTGGGACAGGGGGCGCGTCCGAGCAGTACTTC.

V is TRBV6-4 and J is TRBJ1-5, with D perhaps TRBD1 (5 bases). Germline V gene lookup returns CDR1 MRHNA and CDR2 SNTAGT. The CDR3 is made up of 14 amino acids. V was cut by 7 bases and J by 2 bases, with 12 bases left in between. In nucleotides, the CDR3 is TGTGCCAGCACCGATGACAGTCGCAATCAGCCCCAGCATTTT. As protein: CASTDDSRNQPQHF.

This chain connects TRBV4-2 to TRBJ2-7; 8 bases fit TRBD1. This CDR3 spans 14 amino acids. The germline V gene has CDR1 LGHNA and CDR2 YNFKEQ. The junction had 6 bases not matched to a gene; V was cut back by 3 bases and J by 5 bases. This CDR3 reads CASSQKDREHEQYF. CDR3 DNA sequence: TGTGCCAGCAGCCAGAAGGACAGGGAACACGAGCAGTACTTC.

This chain joins TRBV19 and TRBJ2-6; D is ambiguous. CDR1 is LNHDA and CDR2 is SQIVND in the germline V gene (reference sequence). The CDR3 extends over 15 amino acids. Deletions cut 5 bases from V and 0 bases from J, with 8 bases between. The CDR3 DNA reads as TGTGCCAGTAGTCACAGCATCTCTGGGGCCAACGTCCTGACTTTC. As protein: CASSHSISGANVLTF. Complete variable domain (other parts from reference TRBV19 and TRBJ2-6): DGGITQSPKYLFRKEGQNVTLSCEQNLNHDAMYWYRQDPGQGLRLIYYSQIVNDFQKGDIAEGYSVSREKKESFPLTVTSAQKNPTAFYLCASSHSISGANVLTFGAGSRLTVL.

J is TRBJ2-2 and V is TRBV7-8; a possible D gene is TRBD2 (6 bases). V gave up 1 base and J gave up 1 base, with 16 bases separating them. This CDR3 is 18 amino acids long. Germline V CDR1 and CDR2: SGHVS, FQNEAQ. The CDR3 sequence: CASSLGDHSGLNTGELFF. DNA of the CDR3: TGTGCCAGCAGCTTAGGCGACCATAGCGGACTGAACACCGGGGAGCTGTTTTTT.

The chain recombines TRBV7-9 with TRBJ1-2; weak D call: TRBD1 (5 bases). The CDR3 contains 13 residues. Trimming shortened V by 7 bases and J by 4 bases, and 13 bases separated the two germline ends. The germline CDR1 and CDR2 sequences are SEHNR and FQNEAQ (reference sequence). CDR3 amino acids: CASTPGGGYGYTF. Here the CDR3 DNA reads TGTGCCAGCACCCCGGGGGGGGGCTATGGCTACACCTTC.

The chain employs TRBV3-1 (or the pseudogene TRBV3-2) and TRBJ2-7, with TRBD1 as a possible D gene (6 bases). The CDR3 runs 12 residues. Trimming cost V 3 bases and J 6 bases, with 9 bases left between them. Germline loops: CDR1 LGHDT, CDR2 YNNKEL (reference sequence). The DNA for the CDR3 is TGTGCCAGCAGCCACGGACAGTCCGAGCAGTACTTC. Its translation: CASSHGQSEQYF.

The chain couples TRBV19 to TRBJ1-1; 7 nucleotides line up with TRBD1. Germline V gives CDR1 LNHDA, CDR2 SQIVND (reference sequence). There are 14 residues in the CDR3. The V gene end was trimmed by 3 bases and the J gene end by 4 bases; junction bases not matched to a gene: 5. Here the CDR3 DNA reads TGTGCCAGTAGTATTGGGACAGTGCCCACTGAAGCTTTCTTT. This encodes CASSIGTVPTEAFF.

The chain is built from TRBV5-1 and TRBJ2-7; 11 bases fit TRBD1. After removal of 6 bases from V and 5 bases from J, the junction contained 7 bases not matched to a gene. This CDR3 comprises 14 residues. CDR1 SGHRS and CDR2 YFSETQ come from the germline V gene. Here the CDR3 DNA reads TGCGCCAGCAAGGCGGGACAGGGGGTAGACGAGCAGTACTTC. It yields the protein CASKAGQGVDEQYF. Variable domain in full (rest from reference TRBV5-1 and TRBJ2-7): KAGVTQTPRYLIKTRGQQVTLSCSPISGHRSVSWYQQTPGQGLQFLFEYFSETQRNKGNFPGRFSGRQFSNSRSEMNVSTLELGDSALYLCASKAGQGVDEQYFGPGTRLTVT.

V usage is TRBV6-5 and J usage is TRBJ2-1, with D possibly matching TRBD2 (6 bases). The CDR3 contains 14 residues. V lost 0 bases and J lost 6, with 9 bases in between. CDR1 and CDR2 from the germline V gene are MNHEY and SVGAGI. The CDR3 sequence: CASSYSREFNEQFF. Here the CDR3 DNA reads TGTGCCAGCAGTTACTCCCGGGAGTTCAATGAGCAGTTCTTC.

The chain combines TRBV4-2 with TRBJ2-3; 10 nucleotides agree with TRBD2. With 2 bases clipped from V and 0 bases from J, the junction kept 8 bases outside the gene matches. This CDR3 is 18 amino acids long. Germline CDR1 and CDR2: LGHNA and YNFKEQ. The CDR3 sequence: CASSQQAGGPTSTDTQYF. DNA of the CDR3: TGTGCCAGCAGCCAACAAGCGGGAGGGCCTACTAGCACAGATACGCAGTATTTT.

This clone was detected only once. V is TRBV6-2 or TRBV6-3 and J is TRBJ1-2; TRBD1 is a possible D gene (5 bases). Germline CDR1 reads MNHEY; CDR2 reads SVGEGT. The CDR3 spans 13 residues. Trimming cost V 2 bases and J 4 bases, with 8 bases left between them. The CDR3 DNA sequence: TGTGCCAGCAGTTACGCGGGGGGCTATGGCTACACCTTC. It codes for CASSYAGGYGYTF.

V is TRBV7-8 and J is TRBJ1-1, with D hard to call. With 1 base removed from V and 1 base from J, the gap between germline ends came to 10 bases. The CDR3 contains 15 residues. Germline V gives CDR1 SGHVS, CDR2 FQNEAQ. In DNA form, the CDR3 reads TGTGCCAGCAGCTTAGAAGTACAGAGGAACACTGAAGCTTTCTTT. Protein product: CASSLEVQRNTEAFF.

The V gene is TRBV28, the J gene TRBJ1-5; 8 bases align to TRBD1. The CDR3 sequence is 15 residues long. Trimming removed 5 bases from V and 0 bases from J; junction bases left unmatched: 3. The germline CDR1 and CDR2 sequences are MDHEN and SYDVKM. This chain's CDR3 is CASSKTGDSNQPQHF. CDR3 sequence (DNA): TGTGCCAGCAGTAAGACAGGGGATAGCAATCAGCCCCAGCATTTT.

A single count supports this clone. The chain is built from TRBV11-2 and TRBJ1-5; no clear D. The CDR3 is 14 amino acids. CDR1 is SGHAT, CDR2 FQNNGV, per germline. V was cut by 2 bases and J by 0 bases, with 5 bases left in between. CDR3 DNA sequence: TGTGCCAGCAGCTTACTTCCTAGCAATCAGCCCCAGCATTTT. Translation gives CASSLLPSNQPQHF.

The V and J genes are TRBV28 and TRBJ2-7, with TRBD2 identical over 11 bases. The CDR3 has 15 residues. CDR1 is MDHEN and CDR2 is SYDVKM in the germline V gene. Losses at the gene ends were 5 bases for V and 5 bases for J; bases not matched to a gene: 8. In DNA, the CDR3 is TGTGCCAGCAGTGCCCTAGCGGGAGGAGGCGACGAGCAGTACTTC. Protein sequence: CASSALAGGGDEQYF.

The chain has TRBV15 and TRBJ2-3, with D possibly matching TRBD1 (6 bases). Trimming shortened V by 4 bases and J by 0 bases, and 11 bases separated the two germline ends. This CDR3 has 15 residues. CDR1 is LNHNV and CDR2 is YYDKDF in the germline V gene (reference sequence). CDR3 sequence: CATSTDRTSTDTQYF. CDR3 nucleotides: TGTGCCACCAGCACAGACAGGACTAGCACAGATACGCAGTATTTT.

This chain connects TRBV5-8 to TRBJ1-1; D perhaps matches TRBD1 (5 bases). V lost 6 bases to trimming and J lost 1 base, with 19 bases between them. The CDR3 has 16 residues. Germline V gene lookup returns CDR1 SGHTS and CDR2 YDEGEE. In nucleotides, the CDR3 is TGTGCCAGCACCTGGGGGTCTGGGACTCAGAACACTGAAGCTTTCTTT. Its translation is CASTWGSGTQNTEAFF.

This chain joins TRBV2 and TRBJ1-6, with TRBD1 matching over 9 bases. The CDR3 loop spans 14 amino acids. J lost 9 bases, V lost 4 bases, and 4 bases had no gene match. The germline gives CDR1 SNHLY, CDR2 FYNNEI. DNA of the CDR3: TGTGCCAGCAGTGGACAGGGGGAAGGTTCACCCCTCCACTTT. Protein: CASSGQGEGSPLHF.

The chain combines TRBV5-1 with TRBJ1-4; perhaps TRBD1 as D (6 bases). The V end was cut by 1 base, the J end by 8 bases, with 15 bases between. The germline CDR1 and CDR2 sequences are SGHRS and YFSETQ. This CDR3 contains 15 residues. As DNA, the CDR3 is TGCGCCAGCAGCTTGTCGGTGGGGGCCCGAGAAAAACTGTTTTTT. Translated, it gives CASSLSVGAREKLFF.

This rearrangement joins TRBV6-1 to TRBJ1-5, with a weak D call TRBD1 (6 bases). Germline-derived CDR1 and CDR2 are MNHNS and SASEGT. The ends were cut back, 3 bases at V and 6 bases at J, with 15 bases in the middle. The CDR3 consists of 15 residues. This CDR3 is CASSDWGGASQPQHF. The CDR3 nucleotides are TGTGCCAGCAGTGATTGGGGGGGGGCAAGTCAGCCCCAGCATTTT.

The chain recombines TRBV28 with TRBJ1-1; a weak D match, TRBD1 (6 bases). This CDR3 contains 15 residues. The V gene's germline CDR1 is MDHEN and CDR2 SYDVKM. V lost 5 bases to trimming and J lost 7 bases, with 20 bases between them. CDR3 residues: CASSIPTTGDVEAFF. CDR3 nucleotide sequence: TGTGCCAGCAGTATACCAACGACAGGTGACGTTGAAGCTTTCTTT. Full variable domain (missing parts from reference TRBV28 and TRBJ1-1): DVKVTQSSRYLVKRTGEKVFLECVQDMDHENMFWYRQDPGLGLRLIYFSYDVKMKEKGDIPEGYSVSREKKERFSLILESASTNQTSMYLCASSIPTTGDVEAFFGQGTRLTVV.

The chain carries TRBV28 and TRBJ2-7, with 7 bases identical to TRBD1. CDR1 MDHEN and CDR2 SYDVKM come from the germline V gene. V was clipped by 0 bases and J by 3 bases; unmatched bases: 8. The CDR3 sequence is 16 residues long. This CDR3 reads CASSLWHPQGDYEQYF. CDR3 nucleotide sequence: TGTGCCAGCAGTTTATGGCACCCGCAGGGGGACTACGAGCAGTACTTC.